The present T cell receptor (beta chain) was sequenced within a study of cytomegalovirus exposure and HLA in healthy donors. Overall study findings and caveats: TCR sequences were mostly rare, though some public TCRs occurred in many donors. Rates of TCR association differed by HLA locus in a later analysis, with DRB1 highest and HLA-C lowest.

The CDR3 is 15 amino acids. Germline V gives CDR1 MDHEN, CDR2 SYDVKM. The V gene end was trimmed by 6 bases and the J gene end by 2 bases; junction bases not matched to a gene: 6. This clone was found a few times. The target antigen is unknown. PCR primers comprised 60 Vbeta and 13 Jbeta primers. Sequencing was performed with immunoSEQ multiplex PCR; in TCRdb, only in-frame clones are kept and a portion is missing. Of about 180,000 clones in the sample, over 75% are singletons; the top ten hold more than 2%. The source material was PBMCs. The receptor was isolated from a man aged 55 to 70 in good health and CMV-seronegative. This rearrangement joins TRBV28 to TRBJ2-7; 11 nucleotides line up with TRBD1. The CDR3 coding sequence is TGTGCCAGCAGACTTGGGACAGGGGGAACCTACGAGCAGTACTTC. Translating it yields CASRLGTGGTYEQYF.